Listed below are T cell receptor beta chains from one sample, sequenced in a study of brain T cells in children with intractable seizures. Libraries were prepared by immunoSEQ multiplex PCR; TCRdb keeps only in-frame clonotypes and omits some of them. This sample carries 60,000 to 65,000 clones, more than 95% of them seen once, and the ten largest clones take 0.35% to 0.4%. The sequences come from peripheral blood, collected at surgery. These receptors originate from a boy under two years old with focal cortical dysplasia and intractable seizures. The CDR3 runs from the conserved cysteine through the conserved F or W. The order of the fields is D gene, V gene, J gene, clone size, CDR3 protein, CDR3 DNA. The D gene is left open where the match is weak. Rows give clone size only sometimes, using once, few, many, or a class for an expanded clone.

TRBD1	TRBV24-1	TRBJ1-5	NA	CATSDTGAPGQPQHF	TGTGCCACCAGTGATACAGGGGCTCCGGGTCAGCCCCAGCATTTT
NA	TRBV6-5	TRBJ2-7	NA	CASSNMLGGEQYF	TGTGCCAGCAGTAATATGCTGGGTGGCGAGCAGTACTTC
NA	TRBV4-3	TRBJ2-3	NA	CASSREFVRGTDTQYF	TGCGCCAGCAGCCGGGAGTTTGTAAGGGGGACAGATACGCAGTATTTT
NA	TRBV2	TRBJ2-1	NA	CASSESGVAYNEQFF	TGTGCCAGCAGTGAATCGGGGGTCGCCTACAATGAGCAGTTCTTC
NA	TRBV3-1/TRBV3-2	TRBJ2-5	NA	CASSQSLAQETQYF	TGTGCCAGCAGCCAATCCCTAGCGCAGGAGACCCAGTACTTC
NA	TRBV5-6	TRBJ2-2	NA	CASSLGRELFF	TGTGCCAGCAGCTTGGGCAGGGAGCTGTTTTTT
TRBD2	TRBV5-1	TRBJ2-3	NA	CASSSRTSGRADTQYF	TGCGCCAGCAGCTCCCGGACTAGCGGGAGGGCTGATACGCAGTATTTT
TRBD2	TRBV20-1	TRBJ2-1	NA	CSASASGRDNEQFF	TGCAGTGCTAGTGCTAGCGGGAGAGACAATGAGCAGTTCTTC
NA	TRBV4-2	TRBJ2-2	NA	CASSHPYAPGELFF	TGTGCCAGCAGCCACCCCTATGCGCCCGGGGAGCTGTTTTTT
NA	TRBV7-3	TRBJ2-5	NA	CASSPYSGQPQETQYF	TGTGCCAGCAGCCCTTACTCTGGACAGCCCCAGGAGACCCAGTACTTC
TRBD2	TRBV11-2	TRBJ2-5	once	CASSLVQRGNPILQETQYF	TGTGCCAGCAGCTTAGTCCAGCGGGGGAACCCTATTCTCCAAGAGACCCAGTACTTC
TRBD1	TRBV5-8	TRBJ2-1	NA	CASSLFPGGPFRDTYEQFF	TGTGCCAGCAGCTTGTTCCCAGGGGGCCCCTTCCGTGACACTTATGAGCAGTTCTTC
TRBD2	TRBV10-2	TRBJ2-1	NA	CASSLGLAGGGEQFF	TGCGCCAGCAGCCTCGGACTAGCGGGGGGGGGTGAGCAGTTCTTC
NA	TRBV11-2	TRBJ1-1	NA	CASSLWDYTEAFF	TGTGCCAGCAGCTTATGGGACTACACTGAAGCTTTCTTT
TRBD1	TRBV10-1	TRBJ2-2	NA	CASGPGGAHMNLNAGELFF	TGCGCCAGCGGGCCAGGGGGCGCCCACATGAACCTTAACGCCGGGGAGCTGTTTTTT
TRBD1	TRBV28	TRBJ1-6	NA	CASSFPDRGIIHPLHF	TGTGCCAGCAGTTTCCCCGACAGGGGCATAATTCACCCCCTCCACTTT
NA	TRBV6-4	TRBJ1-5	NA	CASTGPRARAGNQPQHF	TGTGCCAGCACCGGACCACGTGCTAGGGCCGGCAATCAGCCCCAGCATTTT
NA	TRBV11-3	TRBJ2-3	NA	CASSLGRQATDTQYF	TGTGCCAGCAGCTTAGGACGACAGGCAACAGATACGCAGTATTTT
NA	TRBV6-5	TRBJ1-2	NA	CASRGDRNYGYTF	TGTGCCAGCAGGGGGGACCGAAACTATGGCTACACCTTC
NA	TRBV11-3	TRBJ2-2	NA	CASSLLGVNTGELFF	TGTGCCAGCAGCTTATTAGGAGTTAACACCGGGGAGCTGTTTTTT
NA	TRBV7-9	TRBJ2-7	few	CASSLAYPAVGPGYEQYF	TGTGCCAGCAGCTTAGCGTACCCGGCCGTCGGGCCAGGTTACGAGCAGTACTTC
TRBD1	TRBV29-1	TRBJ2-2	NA	CSATEGAETGELFF	TGCAGCGCTACAGAGGGGGCGGAGACCGGGGAGCTGTTTTTT
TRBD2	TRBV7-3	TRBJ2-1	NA	CASSLVGSGSEDEQFF	TGTGCCAGCAGCTTAGTTGGGAGCGGGAGCGAGGATGAGCAGTTCTTC
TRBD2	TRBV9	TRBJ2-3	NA	CASSVDEGGPSDTQYF	TGTGCCAGCAGCGTAGATGAGGGAGGGCCGTCGGATACGCAGTATTTT
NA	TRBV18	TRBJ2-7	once	CASSPQYNNYEQYF	TGTGCCAGCTCACCACAGTACAATAACTACGAGCAGTACTTC
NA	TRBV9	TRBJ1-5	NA	CASSPMGGFQPQHF	TGTGCCAGCAGCCCGATGGGGGGCTTCCAGCCCCAGCATTTT
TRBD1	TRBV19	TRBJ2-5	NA	CASTPQGAGETQYF	TGTGCCAGTACCCCCCAGGGGGCTGGAGAGACCCAGTACTTC
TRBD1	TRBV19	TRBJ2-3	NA	CASIPTGGESTDTQYF	TGTGCCAGTATCCCGACAGGGGGCGAGAGCACAGATACGCAGTATTTT
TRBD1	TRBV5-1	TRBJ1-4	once	CASSLGDRNEKLFF	TGCGCCAGCAGCTTGGGGGACAGGAATGAAAAACTGTTTTTT
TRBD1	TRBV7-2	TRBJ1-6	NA	CASSPDRASSPLHF	TGTGCCAGCAGCCCCGACAGGGCGAGTTCACCCCTCCACTTT
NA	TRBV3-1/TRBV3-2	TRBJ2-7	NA	CASSQDREDEQYF	TGTGCCAGCAGCCAAGATAGGGAAGACGAGCAGTACTTC
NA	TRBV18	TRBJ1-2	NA	CASSPKGQKSGYTF	TGTGCCAGCTCACCCAAGGGTCAAAAAAGTGGCTACACCTTC
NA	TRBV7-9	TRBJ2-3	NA	CASSLFYSTHTDTQYF	TGTGCCAGCAGCTTATTCTATTCTACCCACACAGATACGCAGTATTTT
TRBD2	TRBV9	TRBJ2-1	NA	CASSVDTGGPWNEQFF	TGTGCCAGCAGCGTAGATACGGGGGGGCCTTGGAATGAGCAGTTCTTC
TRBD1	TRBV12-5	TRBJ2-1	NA	CASGHGTGSYNEQFF	TGTGCTAGTGGACATGGGACAGGGTCCTACAATGAGCAGTTCTTC
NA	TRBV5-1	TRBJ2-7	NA	CASSTSSTSYEQYF	TGCGCCAGCAGTACATCGTCTACCTCCTACGAGCAGTACTTC
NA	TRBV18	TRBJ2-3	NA	CASSPSTDTQYF	TGTGCCAGCTCACCAAGCACAGATACGCAGTATTTT
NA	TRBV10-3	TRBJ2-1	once	CAISESGNEQFF	TGTGCCATCAGTGAGAGTGGGAATGAGCAGTTCTTC
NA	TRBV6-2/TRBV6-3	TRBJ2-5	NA	CASSYSDDRVSRYQETQYF	TGTGCCAGCAGTTACTCAGACGACCGGGTCTCGAGGTACCAAGAGACCCAGTACTTC
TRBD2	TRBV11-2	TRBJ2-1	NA	CASSVPGLAGGEQFF	TGTGCCAGCAGCGTCCCGGGACTAGCGGGGGGTGAGCAGTTCTTC
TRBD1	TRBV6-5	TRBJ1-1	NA	CASSYSGQVNTEAFF	TGTGCCAGCAGTTACTCGGGACAGGTAAACACTGAAGCTTTCTTT
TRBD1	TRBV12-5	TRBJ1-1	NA	CASGLVQGSNTEAFF	TGTGCTAGTGGTTTGGTACAGGGGTCGAACACTGAAGCTTTCTTT
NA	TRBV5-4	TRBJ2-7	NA	CASSLNTFYEQYF	TGTGCCAGCAGCTTAAATACTTTCTACGAGCAGTACTTC
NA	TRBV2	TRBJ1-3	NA	CASSYRGNTIYF	TGTGCCAGCAGTTATAGGGGAAACACCATATATTTT